This passage covers 8 T cell receptor beta chains from one sample sequenced in a study of T cells after yellow fever vaccination. One entry per CDR3 protein results from TCRdb running MiXCR on the 5' RACE reads. The table lists some 200,000 distinct CDR3 sequences, about 3% of them singletons. The sample consisted of CD4+ T cells sorted from PBMCs, taken 10 days after the yellow fever booster vaccination. Receptors originate from a man aged 18 to 29 who received the YFV17D yellow fever vaccine.

A few counts support this clonotype. The genes are TRBV7-8 and TRBJ1-5; a weak D match, TRBD1 (5 bases). Between the trimmed V and J ends, which lost 4 bases and 1 base, there was a span of 11 bases. This CDR3 comprises 15 residues. Germline V gene data show CDR1 as SGHVS and CDR2 as FQNEAQ. The CDR3 protein is CASSSRGVSNQPQHF. Here the CDR3 DNA reads TGTGCCAGCAGCTCTCGAGGGGTGAGCAATCAGCCCCAGCATTTT.

This clonotype has at least ten counts. The CDR3 loop is CSAEGGNTGELFF. The CDR3 nucleotides read TGCAGTGCTGAGGGCGGGAACACCGGGGAGCTGTTTTTT. This sequence joins TRBV20-1 and TRBJ2-2; D possibly corresponds to TRBD2 (5 bases). CDR3 length: 13 residues. V shed 5 bases and J shed 1 base, with 8 bases lying between them. Germline V CDR1 and CDR2: DFQATT, SNEGSKA (reference sequence).

Many counts were recorded for this clonotype. The chain has TRBV4-3 and TRBJ1-5; TRBD1 might be the D (6 bases). CDR1 is LGHNA and CDR2 is YSLEER in the germline V gene. V was trimmed by 0 bases and J by 3 bases, leaving 9 bases between them. This CDR3 has 15 residues. CDR3 DNA sequence: TGCGCCAGCAGCCAAGATGGGGGGCACAATCAGCCCCAGCATTTT. Translated: CASSQDGGHNQPQHF.

This clonotype has a handful of counts. V gene TRBV7-8 combines with J gene TRBJ1-2; no firm D call. Germline CDR1 SGHVS, CDR2 FQNEAQ. The CDR3 contains 13 residues. Deletions cut 0 bases from V and 9 bases from J, with 11 bases between. For the CDR3, the DNA is TGTGCCAGCAGCTTAGCGGACCCGACCCGCTACACCTTC. Encoded protein: CASSLADPTRYTF.

The rearrangement joins TRBV12-3 or TRBV12-4 to TRBJ1-2; D remains ambiguous. With 0 bases removed from V and 5 bases from J, the gap between germline ends came to 13 bases. The length of the CDR3 is 15 residues. The CDR3, as DNA: TGTGCCAGCAGTTTAGCGCTAAGGGCAGGATATGGCTACACCTTC. Its protein product is CASSLALRAGYGYTF.

This clonotype was picked up many times. V gene TRBV7-2 combines with J gene TRBJ1-4; 10 bases agree with TRBD1. The CDR3 totals 14 residues. J was trimmed by 8 bases and V by 6 bases; bases with no gene match: 6. Germline V CDR1 and CDR2: SGHTA, FQGNSA. In nucleotides, the CDR3 is TGTGCCAGCAGATCTGGACAGGGGGAAGAAAAACTGTTTTTT. It translates to CASRSGQGEEKLFF.

This clonotype was recorded a few times. The genes are TRBV20-1 and TRBJ1-1; no clear D gene. V lost 3 bases and J 1 base, leaving 9 bases between the germline ends. Germline assignment: CDR1 DFQATT and CDR2 SNEGSKA (reference sequence). This CDR3 is built from 13 residues. Here the CDR3 reads CSARKDPNTEAFF. DNA for the CDR3: TGCAGTGCTAGGAAGGACCCGAACACTGAAGCTTTCTTT.

This clonotype was counted ten times or more. The rearrangement links TRBV7-2 to TRBJ2-7; TRBD2 is a possible D gene (6 bases). The V gene's germline CDR1 is SGHTA and CDR2 FQGNSA. The CDR3 consists of 16 residues. Trimming cost V 1 base and J 5 bases, with 18 bases left between them. In DNA form, the CDR3 reads TGTGCCAGCAGCTTAGATTGGGGGAGGAGAACGGACGAGCAGTACTTC. It translates to CASSLDWGRRTDEQYF.